This record looks at one TCR beta chain sequence and its context. This entry belongs to a study of blood T cell repertoires in COVID-19. Across the whole study: The cDNA or gDNA used as material had been derived from T cells, B-cell-depleted T cells, or PBMCs.

Method: immunoSEQ multiplex PCR; TCRdb's copy keeps in-frame clones and lacks some. The data hold approximately 300,000 clones, with 75% to 95% observed a single time. This CDR3 has 15 amino acids. Germline-derived CDR1 and CDR2 are SGHTA and FQGNSA. Trimming took off 2 bases at V and 5 bases at J, with 12 bases between the two ends. The chain is built from TRBV7-2 and TRBJ1-4; weak D call: TRBD1 (6 bases). The sequencing sample was made of peripheral blood. The receptor's source is a woman aged 30 to 39 with COVID-19, enrolled during active disease. CDR3 protein: CASSLNLGQNEKLFF. The CDR3 coding sequence is TGTGCCAGCAGCTTAAATCTAGGACAGAATGAAAAACTGTTTTTT.